Shown below are 23 T cell receptor beta chains from a single sample sequenced in a study of blood T cell repertoires in COVID-19. Assay used: immunoSEQ multiplex PCR; TCRdb lists only in-frame clones, some missing. The sample lists fewer than 200,000 clones; around 87% were seen once. Sequenced material: peripheral blood. The source is a woman aged 18-30 years who had recovered from COVID-19.

The chain carries TRBV14 and TRBJ2-7, with TRBD2 matching 11 bases. With V trimmed by 4 bases and J by 7 bases, 9 bases remained unmatched. CDR1 is SGHDN and CDR2 is FVKESK in the germline V gene. There are 15 residues in the CDR3. CDR3 sequence reads: CASSRSPRLAGEQYF. CDR3 coding DNA: TGTGCCAGCAGCCGCTCTCCGAGACTAGCGGGGGAGCAGTACTTC.

On this clone: This sequence is one base from a far larger clone and is likely a read error. V gene TRBV12-3 or TRBV12-4 combines with J gene TRBJ2-5; a possible D gene is TRBD2 (6 bases). V shed 6 bases and J shed 5 bases, with 13 bases lying between them. The CDR3 is 13 amino acids. The DNA for the CDR3 is TGTGCCAGCAGCCCTAGTGGGGGGGAGACCCAGTACTTC. Protein: CASSPSGGETQYF.

For the CDR3, the DNA is TGTGCCAGCAGTCTCCTGGACAGGTCATCCCTCAATGAGCAGTTCTTC. It yields the protein CASSLLDRSSLNEQFF. The V gene is TRBV6-2 or TRBV6-3, the J gene TRBJ2-1; TRBD1 agrees at 7 bases. Trimming at V came to 5 bases and at J to 6 bases, leaving 13 bases not matched to a gene. Germline V lookup: CDR1 MNHEY, CDR2 SVGEGT. The CDR3 is 16 residues long.

As DNA, the CDR3 is TGTGCCAGCAGTTTATCGTCCTTCTACGAGCAGTACTTC. Amino acid sequence: CASSLSSFYEQYF. This chain connects TRBV27 to TRBJ2-7; D gene uncertain. The CDR3 spans 13 residues. The V end lost 0 bases, the J end lost 3 bases, and 6 bases lay between the germline ends. The germline V gene encodes CDR1 MNHEY and CDR2 SMNVEV (reference sequence).

V gene TRBV13 combines with J gene TRBJ2-4; 7 bases line up with TRBD2. From germline, CDR1 is PRHDT and CDR2 FYEKMQ (reference sequence). Germline trimming cut 4 bases from V and 8 bases from J; bases unmatched to any gene: 5. This CDR3 region has 13 residues. The CDR3 sequence: CASSWGGIDIQYF. The CDR3 bases are TGTGCCAGCAGCTGGGGGGGAATTGACATTCAGTACTTC.

This clone was found a few times. The V call is TRBV5-4, the J call TRBJ2-1, with D possibly matching TRBD2 (5 bases). Per germline, CDR1 SGHNT and CDR2 YYREEE (reference sequence). The CDR3 extends over 15 amino acids. The germline V and J ends were trimmed by 4 bases and 0 bases, with 11 bases remaining between them. In DNA form, the CDR3 reads TGTGCCAGCAGCGAGGAGGCCAACTCCTACAATGAGCAGTTCTTC. Its protein product is CASSEEANSYNEQFF.

The chain recombines TRBV7-9 with TRBJ2-6; 7 nucleotides match TRBD1. V gave up 5 bases and J gave up 0 bases; unmatched junction bases: 10. The germline V gene encodes CDR1 SEHNR and CDR2 FQNEAQ (reference sequence). This CDR3 region has 18 residues. This chain's CDR3 is CASSGTGQVISGANVLTF. In DNA, the CDR3 is TGTGCCAGCAGCGGTACTGGACAGGTGATCTCTGGGGCCAACGTCCTGACTTTC. The whole variable domain, filled in from reference TRBV7-9 and TRBJ2-6, reads DTGVSQNPRHKITKRGQNVTFRCDPISEHNRLYWYRQTLGQGPEFLTYFQNEAQLEKSRLLSDRFSAERPKGSFSTLEIQRTEQGDSAMYLCASSGTGQVISGANVLTFGAGSRLTVL.

This sequence joins TRBV5-1 and TRBJ2-3, with 10 bases fitting TRBD2. The V segment lost 0 bases and the J segment 0 bases; nucleotides outside the gene matches: 4. Germline lookup yields CDR1 SGHRS and CDR2 YFSETQ. The CDR3 totals 17 residues. This chain's CDR3 is CASSLDTSGMSTDTQYF. The DNA of the CDR3 is TGCGCCAGCAGCTTGGATACTAGCGGGATGAGCACAGATACGCAGTATTTT.

This chain joins TRBV3-1 (or the pseudogene TRBV3-2) and TRBJ2-5; D gene uncertain. Germline loops: CDR1 LGHDT, CDR2 YNNKEL (reference sequence). The CDR3 length is 14 residues. The V end lost 6 bases, the J end lost 1 base, and 12 bases lay between the germline ends. In DNA, the CDR3 is TGTGCCAGCAGTGGTTGGCAACCCCAAGAGACCCAGTACTTC. Its protein product is CASSGWQPQETQYF.

V and J are TRBV6-6 and TRBJ1-1; D gene unclear. Germline CDR1 and CDR2: MNHNY and SVGAGI (reference sequence). V lost 6 bases, J lost 1 base, and 6 bases lay in between. This CDR3 comprises 12 residues. The CDR3 is CASRRENTEAFF. Here the CDR3 DNA reads TGTGCCAGCAGACGGGAGAACACTGAAGCTTTCTTT.

This clone was counted only a few times. The V call is TRBV7-9, the J call TRBJ1-1, with 7 bases fitting TRBD1. The CDR3 has 14 amino acids. V was pared by 7 bases and J by 0 bases, with 5 bases of the junction left unmatched. Germline CDR1 reads SEHNR; CDR2 reads FQNEAQ (reference sequence). CDR3 residues: CASTMGQLNTEAFF. CDR3 DNA sequence: TGTGCCAGCACTATGGGACAGTTGAACACTGAAGCTTTCTTT.

In the case of this clone: A junction end diverges from the germline sequence, so it may reflect a read error. This chain links TRBV7-7 with TRBJ2-3; a weak D match, TRBD1 (6 bases). The CDR3 runs to 15 residues. CDR1 is SSHAT, CDR2 FNYEAQ, per germline (reference sequence). The CDR3 sequence: CASSLGGTTTDTQYF. CDR3 in DNA: TGTGCTAGCAGCTTAGGTGGGACAACCACAGATACGCAGTATTTT.

The CDR3 nucleotides are TGTGCCAGCAGCTCGGGACTTTCTGGGGCCAACGTCCTGACTTTC. Translated: CASSSGLSGANVLTF. This rearrangement joins TRBV7-2 to TRBJ2-6, with D possibly TRBD2 on 6 matching bases. CDR3 length: 15 residues. In germline, CDR1 is SGHTA, CDR2 FQGNSA. Trimming pared 4 bases from V and 1 base from J, leaving 8 bases between. Together with reference TRBV7-2 and TRBJ2-6, the CDR3 gives the full variable domain: GAGVSQSPSNKVTEKGKDVELRCDPISGHTALYWYRQSLGQGLEFLIYFQGNSAPDKSGLPSDRFSAERTGGSVSTLTIQRTQQEDSAVYLCASSSGLSGANVLTFGAGSRLTVL.

V gene TRBV7-2 combines with J gene TRBJ1-4; TRBD1 matches 7 bases. This CDR3 comprises 15 residues. Germline trimming cut 2 bases from V and 5 bases from J; bases unmatched to any gene: 5. Germline V gene data show CDR1 as SGHTA and CDR2 as FQGNSA. As DNA, the CDR3 is TGTGCCAGCAGCTTAACAGGGGTACTAAATGAAAAACTGTTTTTT. Protein product: CASSLTGVLNEKLFF.

The genes are TRBV12-5 and TRBJ2-1; possibly TRBD1 for D (6 bases). The CDR3 spans 13 residues. The germline V and J ends were trimmed by 6 bases and 5 bases, with 11 bases remaining between them. The germline CDR1 and CDR2 sequences are LGHNT and FRNRAP. CDR3 bases: TGTGCTAGTGGCTTAACAGGGAACAATGAGCAGTTCTTC. This encodes CASGLTGNNEQFF.

As DNA, the CDR3 is TGTGCCAGCAGCCGGACAGTCAACACTGAAGCTTTCTTT. Amino acid sequence: CASSRTVNTEAFF. V usage is TRBV7-3 and J usage is TRBJ1-1; tentatively, D is TRBD1 (6 bases). The germline CDR1 and CDR2 sequences are SGHTA and FQGTGA. The CDR3 contains 13 residues. Trimming left V 5 bases short and J 2 bases short, with 9 bases between.

This chain uses TRBV6-2 or TRBV6-3 with TRBJ2-2, with D tentatively TRBD1 (6 bases). Per the germline V gene, CDR1 is MNHEY and CDR2 is SVGEGT. Trimming removed 2 bases from V and 2 bases from J, with 18 bases in between. The CDR3 totals 18 residues. CDR3 coding DNA: TGTGCCAGCAGTTACGCATGGACAGACGCCTTAAACACCGGGGAGCTGTTTTTT. It codes for CASSYAWTDALNTGELFF.

Regarding this clone: Its ends do not fully match the called genes, so a read error is possible. The chain combines TRBV6-1 with TRBJ1-5, with D possibly TRBD1 on 6 matching bases. CDR1 is MNHNS, CDR2 SASEGT, per germline. The length of the CDR3 is 12 residues. The CDR3 is CASSELGQGVVF. In nucleotides, the CDR3 is TGTGCCAGCAGTGAATTGGGACAAGGGGTTGTATTT.

This chain links TRBV14 with TRBJ2-3; 7 nucleotides line up with TRBD1. The CDR3 sequence is 13 residues long. The junction had 4 bases not matched to a gene; V was cut back by 6 bases and J by 4 bases. Germline loops: CDR1 SGHDN, CDR2 FVKESK. For the CDR3, the DNA is TGTGCCAGCAGACCACAGGGGTCAGATACGCAGTATTTT. Encoded protein: CASRPQGSDTQYF.

On this clone: This same CDR3 is encoded by further DNA sequences in the sample. The gene calls are TRBV24-1 and TRBJ1-5, with D maybe TRBD1 (6 bases). V shed 4 bases and J shed 1 base, with 7 bases lying between them. This CDR3 region has 14 residues. Germline assignment: CDR1 KGHDR and CDR2 SFDVKD. CDR3 bases: TGTGCCACCAGTGAGGGGGCGAGCAATCAGCCCCAGCATTTT. It encodes CATSEGASNQPQHF.

The chain couples TRBV6-2 or TRBV6-3 to TRBJ2-5; 9 positions agree with TRBD2. V trimming: 4 bases; J trimming: 5 bases; junction bases outside the gene matches: 5. Germline V gene sequence: CDR1 MNHEY, CDR2 SVGEGT. The CDR3 covers 14 residues. CDR3 in amino acids: CASSSAGGGETQYF. In nucleotides, the CDR3 is TGTGCCAGCAGTTCAGCGGGGGGAGGGGAGACCCAGTACTTC.

The J gene is TRBJ2-7, the V gene TRBV6-2 or TRBV6-3; the D gene is possibly TRBD1 (6 bases). With 1 base removed from V and 5 bases from J, the gap between germline ends came to 12 bases. The germline CDR1 and CDR2 sequences are MNHEY and SVGEGT. The CDR3 loop spans 14 amino acids. CDR3 DNA: TGTGCCAGCAGTTACTTAAACCAGGGGAACGAGCAGTACTTC. Translation gives CASSYLNQGNEQYF.

The chain joins TRBV29-1 to TRBJ2-3; 11 nucleotides align to TRBD2. Germline assignment: CDR1 SQVTM and CDR2 ANQGSEA. V lost 4 bases to trimming and J lost 6 bases; unmatched junction nucleotides: 0. The CDR3 covers 12 residues. Here the CDR3 reads CSVGTSGDTQYF. The CDR3 region has the DNA TGCAGCGTTGGGACTAGCGGGGATACGCAGTATTTT.